A single sample gave rise to the 17 T cell receptor beta chains below, sequenced in a study of blood T cell repertoires in COVID-19. Using immunoSEQ multiplex PCR, the repertoire was profiled, and TCRdb retains in-frame clones only, with some absent. The repertoire holds 100,000 to 150,000 clones, with 74% as singletons. Sample: peripheral blood. The receptors here all came from a man aged 55-75 years with acute or convalescent COVID-19.

This sequence joins TRBV10-1 and TRBJ2-6, with D possibly being TRBD2 (6 bases). CDR1 WNHNN and CDR2 SYGVQD come from the germline V gene (reference sequence). The CDR3 consists of 19 residues. Deletions cut 0 bases from V and 0 bases from J, with 15 bases between. CDR3 DNA sequence: TGCGCCAGCAGTGAGTCTAGGACTACTACGTTCTCTGGGGCCAACGTCCTGACTTTC. This encodes CASSESRTTTFSGANVLTF.

This clone has just a few counts. The DNA for the CDR3 is TGTGCCTGGAGTGTAGAAGCGAGGGGGCCCCACGAGCAGTACTTC. The encoded protein is CAWSVEARGPHEQYF. This chain connects TRBV30 to TRBJ2-7; 7 bases line up with TRBD1. The germline V gene encodes CDR1 GTSNPN and CDR2 SVGIG (reference sequence). V lost 0 bases to trimming and J lost 5 bases; unmatched junction nucleotides: 10. The CDR3 is 15 amino acids. Full variable domain (remainder filled in from reference TRBV30 and TRBJ2-7): SQTIHQWPATLVQPVGSPLSLECTVEGTSNPNLYWYRQAAGRGLQLLFYSVGIGQISSEVPQNLSASRPQDRQFILSSKKLLLSDSGFYLCAWSVEARGPHEQYFGPGTRLTVT.

The chain couples TRBV6-5 to TRBJ1-1, with TRBD1 matching 10 bases. Germline V lookup: CDR1 MNHEY, CDR2 SVGAGI. V was clipped by 6 bases and J by 4 bases; unmatched bases: 8. CDR3 length equals 15 residues. The CDR3 DNA is TGTGCCAGCAGCAAGGGGGACAGGGGCACCACTGAAGCTTTCTTT. It codes for CASSKGDRGTTEAFF.

CDR3 sequence reads: CASNPYGLAGGDTQYF. The CDR3 DNA reads as TGTGCCAGCAATCCCTACGGCCTAGCGGGGGGGGATACGCAGTATTTT. The chain employs TRBV27 and TRBJ2-3; TRBD2 agrees at 12 bases. There are 16 residues in the CDR3. The V gene end was trimmed by 7 bases and the J gene end by 6 bases; junction bases not matched to a gene: 11. CDR1 and CDR2 (germline): MNHEY, SMNVEV (reference sequence).

This sequence joins TRBV6-5 and TRBJ2-2, with TRBD1 matching over 7 bases. In germline, CDR1 is MNHEY, CDR2 SVGAGI. V shed 8 bases, J shed 5 bases, and the junction held 8 bases outside the gene matches. The CDR3 runs 14 residues. The DNA for the CDR3 is TGTGCCAGCCTTGAGGGGGCCGATACCGGGGAGCTGTTTTTT. It specifies CASLEGADTGELFF.

V and J are TRBV18 and TRBJ2-3; weak D call: TRBD2 (6 bases). Germline loops: CDR1 KGHSH, CDR2 LQKENI. The V end lost 4 bases, the J end lost 0 bases, and 8 bases lay between the germline ends. The CDR3 has 14 residues. The CDR3 coding sequence is TGTGCCAGCTCACGACTAGACAGCACAGATACGCAGTATTTT. This sequence encodes CASSRLDSTDTQYF.

The chain joins TRBV12-3 or TRBV12-4 to TRBJ2-1; 7 bases line up with TRBD2. The CDR3 runs 13 residues. With 5 bases clipped from V and 7 bases from J, the junction kept 5 bases outside the gene matches. The CDR3 loop is CASSGGDVNEQFF. The DNA for the CDR3 is TGTGCCAGCAGTGGGGGGGATGTGAATGAGCAGTTCTTC.

The chain uses TRBV27 and TRBJ1-2; 11 bases are shared with TRBD1. Trimming took 2 bases from V and 4 from J; bases not matched to a gene: 0. CDR1 and CDR2 (germline): MNHEY, SMNVEV (reference sequence). This CDR3 comprises 14 residues. The CDR3 bases are TGTGCCAGCAGTTTAGGACAGGGGGCCTATGGCTACACCTTC. Translating gives CASSLGQGAYGYTF.

The CDR3, as DNA: TGCGCCAGCAGCCAGGGTCGATTAGCGGAGAACACAGATACGCAGTATTTT. Translating gives CASSQGRLAENTDTQYF. V usage is TRBV4-1 and J usage is TRBJ2-3; the D gene is possibly TRBD2 (6 bases). There are 17 residues in the CDR3. Between the trimmed V and J ends, which lost 3 bases and 2 bases, there was a span of 18 bases. CDR1 is MGHRA and CDR2 is YSYEKL in the germline V gene.

The J gene is TRBJ2-7, the V gene TRBV6-5; no reliable D call. Germline V gene sequence: CDR1 MNHEY, CDR2 SVGAGI. The CDR3 contains 14 residues. The V and J ends lost 4 bases and 2 bases respectively, with 12 bases between them. CDR3 protein: CASSSTAVTYEQYF. The CDR3 DNA follows: TGTGCCAGCAGTTCTACAGCCGTAACCTACGAGCAGTACTTC.

The chain carries TRBV29-1 and TRBJ1-1; D gene uncertain. The CDR3 is 13 amino acids. V lost 0 bases to trimming and J lost 0 bases, with 5 bases between them. CDR1 SQVTM and CDR2 ANQGSEA come from the germline V gene. The CDR3 sequence is CSVEEQLNTEAFF. CDR3 nucleotides: TGCAGCGTTGAAGAACAGCTGAACACTGAAGCTTTCTTT. Full variable domain (remainder filled in from reference TRBV29-1 and TRBJ1-1): SAVISQKPSRDICQRGTSLTIQCQVDSQVTMMFWYRQQPGQSLTLIATANQGSEATYESGFVIDKFPISRPNLTFSTLTVSNMSPEDSSIYLCSVEEQLNTEAFFGQGTRLTVV.

This clone turned up a few times. The gene calls are TRBV2 and TRBJ2-3, with D possibly being TRBD1 (6 bases). Germline CDR1 and CDR2: SNHLY and FYNNEI. Trimming cost V 8 bases and J 6 bases, with 15 bases left between them. The CDR3 sequence is 13 residues long. CDR3 residues: CASLRQERDTQYF. The CDR3 nucleotides read TGTGCCAGCCTCAGACAGGAGAGGGATACGCAGTATTTT.

The rearrangement joins TRBV10-2 to TRBJ2-7; D gene unclear. Germline-derived CDR1 and CDR2 are WSHSY and SAAADI. V was trimmed by 3 bases and J by 2 bases, leaving 5 bases between them. This CDR3 comprises 12 residues. The CDR3 protein is CASSDSPYEQYF. CDR3 DNA: TGCGCCAGCAGTGACAGTCCCTACGAGCAGTACTTC.

The V and J genes are TRBV5-8 and TRBJ1-2, with D possibly matching TRBD1 (6 bases). The CDR3 length is 15 residues. Trimming shortened V by 2 bases and J by 6 bases, and 17 bases separated the two germline ends. The germline CDR1 and CDR2 sequences are SGHTS and YDEGEE. CDR3 sequence (DNA): TGTGCCAGCAGCTTTATCCAGGGGTTCGACGATGGCTACACCTTC. Translation: CASSFIQGFDDGYTF.

This clone appeared a few times. This rearrangement joins TRBV9 to TRBJ1-5, with D possibly matching TRBD1 (5 bases). The V end lost 3 bases, the J end lost 2 bases, and 9 bases lay between the germline ends. Germline V lookup: CDR1 SGDLS, CDR2 YYNGEE. The CDR3 has 14 amino acids. Written as DNA, the CDR3 is TGTGCCAGCAGCGGGGGGGTTGGCAATCAGCCCCAGCATTTT. Protein sequence: CASSGGVGNQPQHF.

The chain joins TRBV6-6 to TRBJ1-5; unclear D gene. Trimming shortened V by 4 bases and J by 7 bases, and 8 bases separated the two germline ends. The germline CDR1 and CDR2 sequences are MNHNY and SVGAGI (reference sequence). This CDR3 has 12 amino acids. The CDR3 DNA is TGTGCCAGCAGTTCCGGGGTACAGCCCCAGCATTTT. Translation: CASSSGVQPQHF.

This clone was counted a few times. The chain links TRBV7-9 to TRBJ2-2; 13 bases line up with TRBD2. J gave up 0 bases and V 5 bases, and 3 bases lay outside the gene matches. Germline CDR1 is SEHNR and CDR2 is FQNEAQ (reference sequence). The CDR3 is 17 amino acids. The CDR3 sequence is CASSPGTSGANTGELFF. As DNA, the CDR3 is TGTGCCAGCAGCCCCGGGACTAGCGGGGCGAACACCGGGGAGCTGTTTTTT.